What follows are 2 T cell receptor beta chains derived from one specimen sequenced in a study of blood T cell repertoires in COVID-19. Only in-frame clones appear in the TCRdb table, and some are missing; sequencing was by immunoSEQ multiplex PCR. The data contain 150,000 or so clones, approximately 80% of them seen just once; the ten biggest clones take up about an eighth. The sequenced sample was PBMCs or T cells enriched from blood (not recorded which). The receptors stem from a man between 50 and 59 years old who had recovered from COVID-19.

The V and J genes are TRBV6-1 and TRBJ1-4; TRBD1 is a possible D gene (6 bases). The CDR3 is 15 amino acids. Germline V gene sequence: CDR1 MNHNS, CDR2 SASEGT. The V and J ends lost 3 bases and 4 bases respectively, with 12 bases between them. CDR3: CASSDGQTNNEKLFF. The CDR3 nucleotides read TGTGCCAGCAGTGATGGACAGACCAATAATGAAAAACTGTTTTTT.

This clone was seen only once. This sequence joins TRBV7-2 and TRBJ1-4; maybe TRBD1 (5 bases). This CDR3 spans 14 amino acids. Trimming took 7 bases from V and 4 from J, leaving 13 bases between them. Germline V gives CDR1 SGHTA, CDR2 FQGNSA. The CDR3 coding sequence is TGTGCCAGCACCCTGGGGGGTGGTAATGAAAAACTGTTTTTT. The encoded protein is CASTLGGGNEKLFF. Full variable domain (rest looked up from reference TRBV7-2 and TRBJ1-4): GAGVSQSPSNKVTEKGKDVELRCDPISGHTALYWYRQSLGQGLEFLIYFQGNSAPDKSGLPSDRFSAERTGGSVSTLTIQRTQQEDSAVYLCASTLGGGNEKLFFGSGTQLSVL.